The 3 T cell receptor beta chains reported below all come from one sample, sequenced in a study of T cells in Graves' hyperthyroidism and ophthalmopathy. From RNA transcripts, TCR beta CDR3 regions were amplified. The study used the HTBI primer set for a first-round RT-PCR of the TCR CDR3. Via MiXCR, TCRdb re-called the multiplex PCR reads, giving one row per CDR3 protein. The data hold some 760,000 distinct CDR3 sequences, with 11% to 15% observed a single time. Sequences were obtained from blood. These receptors all stem from a woman aged 18-35 years with Graves' hyperthyroidism.

This clonotype was recorded many times. The chain recombines TRBV28 with TRBJ1-2; the match to TRBD1 covers 9 bases. The germline CDR1 and CDR2 sequences are MDHEN and SYDVKM. CDR3 length: 16 amino acids. V lost 10 bases to trimming and J lost 2 bases; unmatched junction nucleotides: 14. The CDR3 DNA reads as TGTGCCACCTCAGACAGGGGGACTACTTTCAACTATGGCTACACCTTC. Its translation: CATSDRGTTFNYGYTF.

In this sample, this clonotype turned up a few times. The rearrangement joins TRBV6-1 to TRBJ1-1; 10 bases fit TRBD1. Germline lookup yields CDR1 MNHNS and CDR2 SASEGT. The CDR3 loop spans 14 amino acids. Trimming at V came to 6 bases and at J to 7 bases, leaving 8 bases not matched to a gene. The CDR3: CASSGRQGAFEAFF. The CDR3 nucleotides are TGTGCCAGCAGCGGTAGACAGGGGGCCTTTGAAGCTTTCTTT.

This clonotype was observed at least ten times. The J gene is TRBJ2-1, the V gene TRBV28, with D possibly being TRBD2 (7 bases). V was trimmed by 8 bases and J by 6 bases, leaving 20 bases between them. This CDR3 is built from 15 residues. Germline CDR1 and CDR2: MDHEN and SYDVKM. In DNA form, the CDR3 reads TGTGCCAGCGAGGGGGGCGCGGGGGTACGCAATGAGCAGTTCTTC. It yields the protein CASEGGAGVRNEQFF.